Below are 9 T cell receptor beta chains sequenced from a single sample in a study of blood T cells in healthy people across ages. Sample-barcoded 5' priming and a J-beta primer mix drove a second PCR of roughly 6 to 12 cycles. TCRdb called the 5' RACE reads again in MiXCR, with one record for every CDR3 protein. The sample has 660,000 or so distinct CDR3 sequences; under 65% are singletons. Material: blood. All receptors come from a man in his sixties in good health.

This clonotype occurred a few times. V usage is TRBV29-1 and J usage is TRBJ2-5; no clear D. V dropped 6 bases and J dropped 7 bases, with 12 bases sitting between them. This CDR3 contains 11 residues. The germline V gene has CDR1 SQVTM and CDR2 ANQGSEA. CDR3 bases: TGCAGCGTCGGAATGGGTATGACCCAGTACTTC. It yields the protein CSVGMGMTQYF.

This chain links TRBV6-5 with TRBJ2-7; tentatively, D is TRBD1 or TRBD2 (5 bases each). In germline, CDR1 is MNHEY, CDR2 SVGAGI. The CDR3 sequence is 14 residues long. Deletions cut 4 bases from V and 2 bases from J, with 12 bases between. The CDR3 loop reads CASSFPGAAYEQYF. DNA for the CDR3: TGTGCCAGCAGTTTCCCCGGGGCGGCCTACGAGCAGTACTTC.

V is TRBV5-1 and J is TRBJ2-3; tentative D call: TRBD1 (6 bases). V lost 0 bases, J lost 2 bases, and 13 bases lay in between. Germline assignment: CDR1 SGHRS and CDR2 YFSETQ. The CDR3 length is 16 residues. In DNA, the CDR3 is TGCGCCAGCAGCTTGGCCCTACAGGGCACCACAGATACGCAGTATTTT. This gives the protein CASSLALQGTTDTQYF. The whole variable domain, filled in from reference TRBV5-1 and TRBJ2-3, reads KAGVTQTPRYLIKTRGQQVTLSCSPISGHRSVSWYQQTPGQGLQFLFEYFSETQRNKGNFPGRFSGRQFSNSRSEMNVSTLELGDSALYLCASSLALQGTTDTQYFGPGTRLTVL.

The chain joins TRBV27 to TRBJ1-2; 8 nucleotides align to TRBD1. Germline-derived CDR1 and CDR2 are MNHEY and SMNVEV (reference sequence). CDR3 length: 15 amino acids. J gave up 8 bases and V 6 bases, and 14 bases lay outside the gene matches. This CDR3 is CASRPGQGVPGGYTF. The DNA for the CDR3 is TGTGCCAGCAGACCCGGACAGGGTGTACCAGGCGGCTACACCTTC.

The J gene is TRBJ1-2, the V gene TRBV5-1; D remains unclear. This CDR3 comprises 15 residues. The V end lost 4 bases, the J end lost 2 bases, and 15 bases lay between the germline ends. Germline CDR1 reads SGHRS; CDR2 reads YFSETQ. CDR3 residues: CASSPEYSGNYGYTF. In DNA form, the CDR3 reads TGCGCCAGCAGCCCCGAATACAGTGGGAACTATGGCTACACCTTC.

This rearrangement joins TRBV20-1 to TRBJ2-3; D might be TRBD2 (7 bases). The CDR3 extends over 14 amino acids. The germline V gene has CDR1 DFQATT and CDR2 SNEGSKA (reference sequence). The ends were cut back, 6 bases at V and 1 base at J, with 14 bases in the middle. The CDR3 sequence is CSASGGVGTDTQYF. DNA for the CDR3: TGCAGTGCCTCGGGGGGCGTTGGCACAGATACGCAGTATTTT.

The rearrangement joins TRBV3-1 to TRBJ2-4, with D maybe TRBD1 (6 bases). This CDR3 comprises 15 residues. Trimming stripped 5 bases from V and 2 bases from J, with 13 bases between. CDR1 is LGHDT and CDR2 is YNNKEL in the germline V gene (reference sequence). The chain's CDR3 is CASSSSGATKNIQYF. In DNA, the CDR3 is TGTGCCAGCAGCTCGTCAGGGGCAACCAAAAACATTCAGTACTTC.

The chain is built from TRBV2 and TRBJ2-5; 9 bases match TRBD2. Trimming took 6 bases from V and 2 from J; bases not matched to a gene: 7. This CDR3 has 15 residues. CDR1 is SNHLY, CDR2 FYNNEI, per germline. Here the CDR3 reads CASRAGGGRQETQYF. As DNA, the CDR3 is TGTGCCAGCAGAGCGGGGGGTGGGAGGCAAGAGACCCAGTACTTC.

About this clonotype: Sequence at one end of the junction differs from germline and may be a read error. V usage is TRBV5-6 and J usage is TRBJ2-7, with 7 bases aligning to TRBD2. The germline V gene has CDR1 SGHDT and CDR2 YYEEEE. The CDR3 sequence is 14 residues long. CDR3 in amino acids: CASSGGGNSYELYF. DNA of the CDR3: TGTGCCAGCAGCGGGGGGGGTAACTCCTACGAGCTGTACTTC.